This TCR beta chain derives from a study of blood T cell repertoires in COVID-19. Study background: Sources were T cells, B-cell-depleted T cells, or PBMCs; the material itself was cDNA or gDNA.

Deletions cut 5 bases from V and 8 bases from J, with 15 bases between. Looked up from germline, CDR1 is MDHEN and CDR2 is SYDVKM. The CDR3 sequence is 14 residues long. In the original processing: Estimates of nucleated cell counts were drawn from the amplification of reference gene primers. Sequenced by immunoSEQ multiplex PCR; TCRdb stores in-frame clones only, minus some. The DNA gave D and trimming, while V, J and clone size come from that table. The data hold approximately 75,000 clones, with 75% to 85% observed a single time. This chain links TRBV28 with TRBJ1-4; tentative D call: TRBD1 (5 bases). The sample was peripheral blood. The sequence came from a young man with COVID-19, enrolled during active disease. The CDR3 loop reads CASSPPGLWEKLFF. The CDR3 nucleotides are TGTGCCAGCAGTCCTCCAGGGTTGTGGGAAAAACTGTTTTTT.